This TCR beta chain stems from a study of breast tumors, draining lymph nodes, adjacent tissues (dated by TCRdb to about 2016). Regarding the study in general: TCR beta repertoires were compared across tumor, adjacent nontumor tissue and axillary lymph nodes obtained from breast cancer patients. The study aimed to assess the relationships and possible T-cell exchange between tumor, surrounding tissue and draining lymph node repertoires in human breast cancer.

Many counts were recorded for this clonotype. Its antigen is still unknown. No much larger clone exists at a distance of one base, and base qualities are not known. Broader findings and caveats from the paper: Tumor and nontumor tissue repertoires were found to be significantly more similar in luminal-like than in basal-like breast cancer. The conclusion that tumor T cells originate in lymph nodes was framed as consistent with a hypothesis rather than directly demonstrated. The data were considered consistent with most tumor T cells being derived from the lymph node and subsequently expanding within tumor tissue. Tumor T-cell repertoires showed less diversity than lymph node repertoires and more diversity than nontumor tissue repertoires, and tumor T-cell repertoires showed preferential V and J gene usage.

The CDR1 and CDR2 encoded by the germline V gene (reference sequence) are SEHNR and FQNEAQ. From its cysteine to its phenylalanine, the CDR3 spans 15 amino acids. CDR3 DNA is the only sequence kept; it has 45 bases, read in frame from the first base. V loses 6 bases, J loses 4 bases, and the germline ends lie 17 bases apart. Sequencing used an Illumina HiSeq 2000. TCR beta chain libraries were generated by multiplex PCR amplification. The amplified TCR beta chain products were analyzed by high-throughput sequencing. Through fastp at Q25 and MiXCR, TCRdb rebuilt clones from the public reads, retaining in-frame beta chains. CDR3 protein sequences are deduplicated, and each keeps its most common genes and DNA. Across this sample there are approximately 150,000 distinct CDR3 sequences, with approximately 30% seen only once. The top ten constitute 3.8% of the sample. The axillary draining lymph nodes of breast cancer patients were the source of the lymph node samples.

This clonotype originated in a female donor with breast cancer. Some clones in this sample may be carry-over from other donors' samples. Sequencing input: axillary lymph node tissue. Recombination connected TRBV7-9 to TRBJ2-3; no D gene call is confident. CDR3 loop: CASRGSTTNSDTQYF. The bases are TGTGCCAGCAGGGGCTCGACGACCAATTCAGATACGCAGTATTTT.